The 9 T cell receptor beta chains given below trace back to one sample, sequenced in a study of blood T cell repertoires in COVID-19. Produced via immunoSEQ multiplex PCR; TCRdb's table is partial and in-frame only. This table holds under 150,000 clones, about 80% found once. The sequencing sample was made of PBMCs or T cells enriched from blood (not recorded which). These receptors came from a man aged 40-50 years with acute COVID-19.

The rearrangement joins TRBV28 to TRBJ1-5; D gene unclear. Trimming removed 6 bases at V and 11 bases at J, with 32 bases between. This CDR3 is 18 amino acids long. Germline CDR1 reads MDHEN; CDR2 reads SYDVKM. CDR3 bases: TGTGCCAGCAGCCTAGTTGGATCGGCAATCAGCCCCAGCAAGTCCCAGCATTTT. Translated, it gives CASSLVGSAISPSKSQHF. Filled out from reference TRBV28 and TRBJ1-5, the complete variable domain reads DVKVTQSSRYLVKRTGEKVFLECVQDMDHENMFWYRQDPGLGLRLIYFSYDVKMKEKGDIPEGYSVSREKKERFSLILESASTNQTSMYLCASSLVGSAISPSKSQHFGDGTRLSIL.

The V call is TRBV27, the J call TRBJ2-7, with 12 bases identical to TRBD2. CDR3 length: 14 amino acids. Per the germline V gene, CDR1 is MNHEY and CDR2 is SMNVEV (reference sequence). V lost 3 bases and J lost 4; bases outside the gene matches: 1. The CDR3 region is CASSFTSGRYEQYF. CDR3 in DNA: TGTGCCAGCAGTTTCACTAGCGGGAGGTACGAGCAGTACTTC.

This clone was detected only a few times. The same CDR3 can be traced to other DNA sequences in this sample. The rearrangement links TRBV5-1 to TRBJ1-1; 7 nucleotides match TRBD1. The V gene end was trimmed by 2 bases and the J gene end by 5 bases; junction bases not matched to a gene: 6. Germline V gene data show CDR1 as SGHRS and CDR2 as YFSETQ. This CDR3 spans 14 amino acids. The DNA of the CDR3 is TGCGCCAGCAGCTTTCAGGGGGAAAATACTGAAGCTTTCTTT. Its translation is CASSFQGENTEAFF. Full variable domain (rest looked up from reference TRBV5-1 and TRBJ1-1): KAGVTQTPRYLIKTRGQQVTLSCSPISGHRSVSWYQQTPGQGLQFLFEYFSETQRNKGNFPGRFSGRQFSNSRSEMNVSTLELGDSALYLCASSFQGENTEAFFGQGTRLTVV.

The V and J genes are TRBV29-1 and TRBJ1-1; D ambiguous. The germline V and J ends were trimmed by 4 bases and 7 bases, with 16 bases remaining between them. The length of the CDR3 is 13 residues. Per germline, CDR1 SQVTM and CDR2 ANQGSEA. CDR3 residues: CSVGEPFVGEAFF. The CDR3, as DNA: TGCAGCGTTGGAGAGCCTTTTGTCGGTGAAGCTTTCTTT.

The chain links TRBV3-1 (or the pseudogene TRBV3-2) to TRBJ2-7; D possibly corresponds to TRBD1 (6 bases). Trimming shortened V by 3 bases and J by 0 bases, and 9 bases separated the two germline ends. The CDR3 extends over 14 amino acids. Germline V gives CDR1 LGHDT, CDR2 YNNKEL (reference sequence). The CDR3 DNA follows: TGTGCCAGCAGCCAGGCGGACAGCTCCTACGAGCAGTACTTC. It is translated as CASSQADSSYEQYF.

The chain has TRBV27 and TRBJ2-3; D may be TRBD2 (6 bases). Trimming shortened V by 2 bases and J by 0 bases, and 21 bases separated the two germline ends. Germline lookup yields CDR1 MNHEY and CDR2 SMNVEV (reference sequence). The CDR3 is made up of 19 amino acids. CDR3 sequence (DNA): TGTGCCAGCAGTTTAAAGTCATTGAGTGACGGGGGAAGCACAGATACGCAGTATTTT. It specifies CASSLKSLSDGGSTDTQYF.

This clone was observed many times. The chain uses TRBV3-1 (or the pseudogene TRBV3-2) and TRBJ2-1; 9 nucleotides agree with TRBD1. The CDR3 spans 16 residues. Germline V CDR1 and CDR2: LGHDT, YNNKEL (reference sequence). J gave up 0 bases and V 1 base, and 1 base lay outside the gene matches. The CDR3 nucleotides are TGTGCCAGCAGCCAAGCGACAGGGGGCTCCTACAATGAGCAGTTCTTC. Amino acid sequence: CASSQATGGSYNEQFF.

This clone was seen a single time. The chain has TRBV19 and TRBJ1-5; D is unclear. Trimming removed 5 bases from V and 8 bases from J, with 13 bases in between. The CDR3 consists of 13 residues. Germline V gene data show CDR1 as LNHDA and CDR2 as SQIVND (reference sequence). The CDR3 bases are TGTGCCAGTAGTGGAGCCTATGGAGAGCCCCAGCATTTT. Its protein is CASSGAYGEPQHF.

V usage is TRBV30 and J usage is TRBJ2-1; 11 bases map to TRBD1. The CDR3 is 14 amino acids. Germline lookup yields CDR1 GTSNPN and CDR2 SVGIG (reference sequence). The junction had 5 bases not matched to a gene; V was cut back by 3 bases and J by 7 bases. CDR3 nucleotide sequence: TGTGCCTGGAGCGGGGGGACAGGGGGAAATGAGCAGTTCTTC. Its translation is CAWSGGTGGNEQFF.